This T cell receptor (beta chain) was retrieved from a study of T cell changes during pregnancy in multiple sclerosis. TCRdb's table, derived via immunoSEQ multiplex PCR, lists solely in-frame clones and lacks some. Here the sample spans tens of thousands of clones, roughly 91% being singletons. From germline, CDR1 is MDHEN and CDR2 SYDVKM. The CDR3 is 15 amino acids. V was clipped by 5 bases and J by 2 bases; unmatched bases: 9. This clone was seen once. The sequence was collected from a female donor in good health, enrolled as a control in a pregnancy study. Sequences were derived from peripheral blood, sampled after pregnancy. This sequence joins TRBV28 and TRBJ2-7, with 7 bases aligning to TRBD1. CDR3 in DNA: TGTGCCAGCAGTGGATTCGACAGGGTTACCTACGAGCAGTACTTC. The encoded protein is CASSGFDRVTYEQYF.